The 22 T cell receptor beta chains below were found in one sample sequenced in a study of blood T cell repertoires in COVID-19. Sequencing used immunoSEQ multiplex PCR; TCRdb keeps in-frame clones, though not all of them. This table holds 210,000 or so clones, around 90% found once. Sequencing input: peripheral blood. These TCRs come from a man younger than 40 with acute or convalescent COVID-19.

The gene calls are TRBV6-6 and TRBJ2-7, with TRBD1 as a possible D gene (6 bases). The CDR3 spans 13 residues. Trimming stripped 6 bases from V and 6 bases from J, with 15 bases between. Germline values: CDR1 MNHNY, CDR2 SVGAGI (reference sequence). Here the CDR3 DNA reads TGTGCCAGCAGCTTGGGACAAATGGGCGAGCAGTACTTC. Translated: CASSLGQMGEQYF.

The rearrangement links TRBV27 to TRBJ1-2; 9 bases are a match to TRBD1. V lost 6 bases, J lost 4 bases, and 9 bases stayed unmatched. The CDR3 consists of 15 residues. Germline assignment: CDR1 MNHEY and CDR2 SMNVEV (reference sequence). The CDR3 sequence is CASRPQGALAYGYTF. CDR3 nucleotide sequence: TGTGCCAGCAGGCCACAGGGGGCGCTTGCCTATGGCTACACCTTC.

The V and J genes are TRBV28 and TRBJ2-3; no reliable D call. Germline loops: CDR1 MDHEN, CDR2 SYDVKM. V was cut by 10 bases and J by 1 base, with 15 bases left in between. The CDR3 runs 14 residues. CDR3 bases: TGTGCCACCCTTAACGGAGCCCGCACAGATACGCAGTATTTT. This gives the protein CATLNGARTDTQYF.

This rearrangement joins TRBV19 to TRBJ2-3, with D perhaps TRBD1 (5 bases). The germline V gene has CDR1 LNHDA and CDR2 SQIVND (reference sequence). The CDR3 extends over 14 amino acids. With 1 base removed from V and 5 bases from J, the gap between germline ends came to 10 bases. The DNA of the CDR3 is TGTGCCAGTAGTATAGGCAGGGTGGAAGATACGCAGTATTTT. Residues: CASSIGRVEDTQYF.

The chain couples TRBV15 to TRBJ1-5; TRBD1 aligns across 9 bases. The germline gives CDR1 LNHNV, CDR2 YYDKDF (reference sequence). V trimming: 2 bases; J trimming: 4 bases; junction bases outside the gene matches: 3. This CDR3 comprises 15 residues. The CDR3 DNA reads TGTGCCACCAGCAGACCTGGACAGGGGAATCAGCCCCAGCATTTT. Amino acids: CATSRPGQGNQPQHF. Full variable domain (rest looked up from reference TRBV15 and TRBJ1-5): DAMVIQNPRYQVTQFGKPVTLSCSQTLNHNVMYWYQQKSSQAPKLLFHYYDKDFNNEADTPDNFQSRRPNTSFCFLDIRSPGLGDTAMYLCATSRPGQGNQPQHFGDGTRLSIL.

This chain joins TRBV9 and TRBJ1-3, with D unclear. CDR1 is SGDLS, CDR2 YYNGEE, per germline. The CDR3 is made up of 15 amino acids. Trimming took 2 bases from V and 0 from J, leaving 9 bases between them. The CDR3 reads CASSVQVNSGNTIYF. In DNA, the CDR3 is TGTGCCAGCAGCGTTCAGGTGAACTCTGGAAACACCATATATTTT.

The V gene is TRBV7-9, the J gene TRBJ2-4, with D perhaps matching TRBD1 (5 bases). This CDR3 has 14 amino acids. Germline V gene sequence: CDR1 SEHNR, CDR2 FQNEAQ (reference sequence). V was cut by 5 bases and J by 5 bases, with 13 bases left in between. Written as DNA, the CDR3 is TGTGCCAGCAGCCCCCGACAGAGCGAAAACATTCAGTACTTC. Translating gives CASSPRQSENIQYF.

The chain links TRBV2 to TRBJ1-2, with D possibly TRBD1 on 6 matching bases. V lost 8 bases and J 8 bases, leaving 24 bases between the germline ends. This CDR3 region has 15 residues. CDR1 and CDR2 (germline): SNHLY, FYNNEI. The CDR3 region is CASLLSYTGIWGYTF. The CDR3 coding sequence is TGTGCCAGCCTCCTATCTTATACAGGGATTTGGGGCTACACCTTC.

The chain joins TRBV25-1 to TRBJ2-7; 10 bases align to TRBD1. The CDR3 is 14 amino acids. The junction had 6 bases not matched to a gene; V was cut back by 6 bases and J by 4 bases. Germline assignment: CDR1 MGHDK and CDR2 SYGVNS. CDR3 residues: CASRPGQGTYEQYF. The CDR3 region has the DNA TGTGCCAGCAGACCGGGACAGGGGACGTACGAGCAGTACTTC.

This clone was seen once. The chain links TRBV19 to TRBJ1-2; D call uncertain. Deletions cut 5 bases from V and 5 bases from J, with 18 bases between. CDR1 and CDR2 (germline): LNHDA, SQIVND (reference sequence). The CDR3 spans 15 residues. The CDR3, as DNA: TGTGCCAGTAGTCCCCCCGCACGGGTTCGGTATGGCTACACCTTC. Translation: CASSPPARVRYGYTF.

This chain connects TRBV7-9 to TRBJ2-7, with 7 bases aligning to TRBD1. The CDR3 extends over 12 amino acids. Germline V gene sequence: CDR1 SEHNR, CDR2 FQNEAQ (reference sequence). V lost 5 bases, J lost 5 bases, and 3 bases stayed unmatched. Here the CDR3 reads CASSRTGDEQYF. The CDR3 DNA sequence: TGTGCCAGCAGCCGGACAGGAGACGAGCAGTACTTC.

The chain uses TRBV19 and TRBJ2-7, with TRBD1 matching 7 bases. CDR1 and CDR2 from the germline V gene are LNHDA and SQIVND (reference sequence). This CDR3 is 13 amino acids long. The junction had 5 bases not matched to a gene; V was cut back by 3 bases and J by 6 bases. The CDR3 nucleotides read TGTGCCAGTAGTATTCAGGGGGTAGGCGAGCAGTACTTC. Translation: CASSIQGVGEQYF.

This rearrangement joins TRBV29-1 to TRBJ2-3, with TRBD2 as a possible D gene (5 bases). The CDR3 contains 12 residues. The V end was cut by 6 bases, the J end by 6 bases, with 13 bases between. Germline lookup yields CDR1 SQVTM and CDR2 ANQGSEA. The CDR3, as DNA: TGCAGCGTCAGTAGCGCGCCGGATACGCAGTATTTT. This gives the protein CSVSSAPDTQYF.

This chain connects TRBV6-5 to TRBJ2-7, with a weak D call TRBD1 (6 bases). The CDR3 has 13 amino acids. V was trimmed by 10 bases and J by 4 bases, leaving 17 bases between them. Germline V lookup: CDR1 MNHEY, CDR2 SVGAGI. Written as DNA, the CDR3 is TGTGCCACCCGGACAGCTCCCCGTTACGAGCAGTACTTC. This sequence encodes CATRTAPRYEQYF.

This clone has only one observation. The V and J genes are TRBV19 and TRBJ1-5; a weak D match, TRBD1 (6 bases). The ends were cut back, 2 bases at V and 4 bases at J, with 15 bases in the middle. The CDR3 is 16 amino acids. Germline loops: CDR1 LNHDA, CDR2 SQIVND (reference sequence). The CDR3 sequence is CASSITGSRGNQPQHF. The CDR3 DNA sequence: TGTGCCAGTAGTATAACAGGGAGCCGGGGTAATCAGCCCCAGCATTTT.

The V call is TRBV28, the J call TRBJ1-2; no clear D. Germline assignment: CDR1 MDHEN and CDR2 SYDVKM. The V and J ends lost 6 bases and 0 bases respectively, with 8 bases between them. This CDR3 contains 13 residues. CDR3 sequence: CASRLSPNYGYTF. CDR3 in DNA: TGTGCCAGCAGGCTCAGTCCTAACTATGGCTACACCTTC.

The chain joins TRBV5-1 to TRBJ2-4; tentatively, D is TRBD2 (7 bases). This CDR3 has 15 residues. Trimming pared 0 bases from V and 6 bases from J, leaving 13 bases between. Germline V gene sequence: CDR1 SGHRS, CDR2 YFSETQ. CDR3 amino acids: CASSLGRGAGNIQYF. Written as DNA, the CDR3 is TGCGCCAGCAGCTTGGGTCGGGGGGCGGGAAACATTCAGTACTTC.

The rearrangement joins TRBV9 to TRBJ2-3, with 15 bases lining up with TRBD2. The trim removed 3 bases at V and 3 bases at J, leaving 14 bases unmatched. There are 20 residues in the CDR3. The germline CDR1 and CDR2 sequences are SGDLS and YYNGEE. The chain's CDR3 is CASSAGGRTSGGARTDTQYF. The CDR3 bases are TGTGCCAGCAGCGCCGGTGGGCGGACTAGCGGGGGGGCGAGGACAGATACGCAGTATTTT.

The CDR3 DNA sequence: TGTGCCAGCAGCTTGGCAGGGGGGCCGAATCAGCCCCAGCATTTT. Its translation: CASSLAGGPNQPQHF. This chain connects TRBV7-9 to TRBJ1-5; TRBD1 matches 7 bases. The trim removed 3 bases at V and 4 bases at J, leaving 6 bases unmatched. CDR3 size: 15 residues. Germline values: CDR1 SEHNR, CDR2 FQNEAQ (reference sequence).

Here the CDR3 reads CASSSGVPGQGLREQYF. As DNA, the CDR3 is TGTGCCAGCTCGTCTGGCGTTCCGGGACAGGGGTTGCGGGAGCAGTACTTC. The rearrangement uses TRBV18 and TRBJ2-7, with TRBD1 identical over 10 bases. Per the germline V gene, CDR1 is KGHSH and CDR2 is LQKENI. Trimming at V came to 6 bases and at J to 7 bases, leaving 18 bases not matched to a gene. The CDR3 runs 17 residues.

CDR3 loop: CASSLTRDKGRSPLHF. As DNA, the CDR3 is TGTGCCAGCAGCTTAACCCGGGACAAAGGAAGGTCACCCCTCCACTTT. This chain connects TRBV7-8 to TRBJ1-6; possible D gene TRBD1, 6 bases. The CDR3 is 16 residues long. Germline assignment: CDR1 SGHVS and CDR2 FQNEAQ. With 2 bases removed from V and 10 bases from J, the gap between germline ends came to 18 bases.

This sequence joins TRBV28 and TRBJ2-1, with a tentative D call TRBD2 (6 bases). The CDR3 runs to 14 residues. Germline V gene lookup returns CDR1 MDHEN and CDR2 SYDVKM. V dropped 10 bases and J dropped 6 bases, with 19 bases sitting between them. CDR3 DNA: TGTGCCACCACTCTAGCGAATAGAATCAATGAGCAGTTCTTC. This sequence encodes CATTLANRINEQFF.